This T cell receptor beta chain was sequenced for a study of blood T cell repertoires in COVID-19. Turning to the study itself: COVID-19 samples from acute and convalescent phases originated in the United States, Italy and Spain. PBMCs, B-cell-depleted T cells, or T cells provided the cDNA or gDNA that made up the material.

Authors' methods: Amplification with reference gene primers provided the estimates of nucleated cell counts. TCRdb keeps only in-frame clones here, not all; method: immunoSEQ multiplex PCR. V and J calls and clone size come straight from that table; D and trimming were deduced from the DNA. Of some 60,000 clones listed, more than 60% were seen once; the top ten hold around 18%. This CDR3 comprises 17 residues. Trimming cost V 6 bases and J 9 bases; bases outside gene matches: 10. Per the germline V gene, CDR1 is MDHEN and CDR2 is SYDVKM. Sequencing was performed on peripheral blood. This clonotype was sampled from a woman in her 50s with active or convalescent COVID-19. The rearrangement links TRBV28 to TRBJ2-2, with TRBD2 matching over 16 bases. CDR3 DNA sequence: TGTGCCAGCAGCTTCGGGACTAGCGGGAGGGCCGGCCGGGAGCTGTTTTTT. Protein product: CASSFGTSGRAGRELFF.